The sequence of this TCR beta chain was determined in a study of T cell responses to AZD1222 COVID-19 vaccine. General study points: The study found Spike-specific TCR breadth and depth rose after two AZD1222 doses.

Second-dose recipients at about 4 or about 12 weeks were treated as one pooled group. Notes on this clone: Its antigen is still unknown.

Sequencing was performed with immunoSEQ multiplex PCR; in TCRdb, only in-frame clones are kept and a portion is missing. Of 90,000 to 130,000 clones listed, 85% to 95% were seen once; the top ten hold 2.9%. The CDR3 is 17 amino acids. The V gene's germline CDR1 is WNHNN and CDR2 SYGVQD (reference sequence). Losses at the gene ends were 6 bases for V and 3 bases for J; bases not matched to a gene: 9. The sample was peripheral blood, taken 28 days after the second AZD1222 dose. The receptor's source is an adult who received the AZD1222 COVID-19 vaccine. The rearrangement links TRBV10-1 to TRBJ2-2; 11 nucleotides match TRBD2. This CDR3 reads CASRPGGTSGYTGELFF. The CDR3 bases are TGCGCCAGCAGGCCAGGGGGGACTAGCGGCTACACCGGGGAGCTGTTTTTT.